Following are 22 T cell receptor beta chains from one sample sequenced in a study of blood T cell repertoires in COVID-19. Produced via immunoSEQ multiplex PCR; TCRdb's table is partial and in-frame only. The sample has 95,000 to 150,000 clones, around 86% seen once. The material sequenced was peripheral blood. The origin of the receptors is a middle-aged man with acute or convalescent COVID-19.

This chain links TRBV11-3 with TRBJ2-1; TRBD2 agrees at 8 bases. Germline V gene data show CDR1 as SGHNT and CDR2 as YENEEA. The CDR3 runs to 16 residues. After removal of 1 base from V and 6 bases from J, the junction contained 8 bases not matched to a gene. In DNA form, the CDR3 reads TGTGCCAGCAGCTTAGGGAAAGGGCTAGCGGGCAATGAGCAGTTCTTC. This codes for CASSLGKGLAGNEQFF.

The rearrangement joins TRBV18 to TRBJ2-7; 8 bases are shared with TRBD2. V was clipped by 4 bases and J by 5 bases; unmatched bases: 10. Germline V CDR1 and CDR2: KGHSH, LQKENI. The CDR3 sequence is 15 residues long. The CDR3: CASSREAGVLDEQYF. The DNA of the CDR3 is TGTGCCAGCTCACGAGAAGCGGGAGTCCTTGACGAGCAGTACTTC.

J is TRBJ1-1 and V is TRBV19, with 8 bases identical to TRBD1. CDR3 length: 14 residues. The V gene end was trimmed by 7 bases and the J gene end by 6 bases; junction bases not matched to a gene: 10. Germline values: CDR1 LNHDA, CDR2 SQIVND (reference sequence). The CDR3: CASTLTGGAAEAFF. The CDR3 nucleotides are TGTGCCAGTACCTTAACAGGGGGAGCGGCTGAAGCTTTCTTT.

Turning to this clone: This specimen includes other DNA sequences encoding the same CDR3. The rearrangement joins TRBV5-1 to TRBJ1-1; D unresolved. Germline V gives CDR1 SGHRS, CDR2 YFSETQ. Deletions cut 2 bases from V and 5 bases from J, with 13 bases between. This CDR3 has 14 residues. The chain's CDR3 is CASSLSGKGTEAFF. CDR3 coding DNA: TGCGCCAGCAGCTTATCGGGGAAGGGTACTGAAGCTTTCTTT.

V gene TRBV27 combines with J gene TRBJ1-6, with no clear D. Trimming shortened V by 2 bases and J by 4 bases, and 6 bases separated the two germline ends. The CDR3 covers 14 residues. Looked up from germline, CDR1 is MNHEY and CDR2 is SMNVEV (reference sequence). The CDR3 protein is CASSLTNYNSPLHF. DNA of the CDR3: TGTGCCAGCAGTTTAACTAATTATAATTCACCCCTCCACTTT.

The chain is built from TRBV29-1 and TRBJ2-5, with TRBD2 matching 7 bases. CDR1 is SQVTM and CDR2 is ANQGSEA in the germline V gene. After removal of 4 bases from V and 5 bases from J, the junction contained 7 bases not matched to a gene. This CDR3 region has 13 residues. DNA of the CDR3: TGCAGCGTTGGTGGGAGGGCCGGTGAGACCCAGTACTTC. This codes for CSVGGRAGETQYF.

This chain connects TRBV6-2 or TRBV6-3 to TRBJ2-4, with D perhaps TRBD1 (6 bases). V was clipped by 5 bases and J by 8 bases, with 10 bases between them. The germline V gene has CDR1 MNHEY and CDR2 SVGEGT. CDR3 length: 12 amino acids. The CDR3 spells CASSTGLDIQYF. In nucleotides, the CDR3 is TGTGCCAGCAGTACAGGGTTGGACATTCAGTACTTC.

The chain is built from TRBV5-5 and TRBJ1-4; TRBD1 matches 10 bases. CDR1 is SGHKS and CDR2 is YYEKEE in the germline V gene (reference sequence). V lost 2 bases, J lost 6 bases, and 4 bases stayed unmatched. The CDR3 extends over 15 amino acids. The CDR3 is CASSFTGTGDEKLFF. Here the CDR3 DNA reads TGTGCCAGCAGCTTTACCGGGACAGGGGATGAAAAACTGTTTTTT.

In DNA, the CDR3 is TGTGCCAGCAGTTTTTCCCGGGAGATGGATTCACCCCTCCACTTT. Amino acids: CASSFSREMDSPLHF. The chain is built from TRBV27 and TRBJ1-6; D gene uncertain. The V gene's germline CDR1 is MNHEY and CDR2 SMNVEV (reference sequence). The V and J ends lost 3 bases and 8 bases respectively, with 14 bases between them. The CDR3 loop spans 15 amino acids.

The chain employs TRBV7-9 and TRBJ2-1; the match to TRBD1 covers 8 bases. The CDR3 sequence is 15 residues long. V was clipped by 2 bases and J by 9 bases; unmatched bases: 9. Germline assignment: CDR1 SEHNR and CDR2 FQNEAQ (reference sequence). CDR3 sequence reads: CASSLWSDRVSEQFF. The CDR3 DNA sequence: TGTGCCAGCAGCTTATGGTCGGACAGGGTGTCTGAGCAGTTCTTC. The complete variable domain, with remaining parts taken from reference TRBV7-9 and TRBJ2-1, reads DTGVSQNPRHKITKRGQNVTFRCDPISEHNRLYWYRQTLGQGPEFLTYFQNEAQLEKSRLLSDRFSAERPKGSFSTLEIQRTEQGDSAMYLCASSLWSDRVSEQFFGPGTRLTVL.

The gene calls are TRBV5-8 and TRBJ1-3; 7 positions match TRBD1. Germline V gene data show CDR1 as SGHTS and CDR2 as YDEGEE. The V segment lost 0 bases and the J segment 6 bases; nucleotides outside the gene matches: 6. This CDR3 contains 15 residues. This CDR3 is CASSLGQGKKNTIYF. DNA for the CDR3: TGTGCCAGCAGCTTGGGACAGGGAAAGAAAAACACCATATATTTT.

This chain uses TRBV4-2 with TRBJ1-2; possibly TRBD1 for D (6 bases). The CDR3 loop spans 12 amino acids. Deletions cut 0 bases from V and 8 bases from J, with 7 bases between. CDR1 LGHNA and CDR2 YNFKEQ come from the germline V gene. The DNA of the CDR3 is TGTGCCAGCAGCCAAGAAGGGGGAGGCTACACCTTC. Its protein product is CASSQEGGGYTF.

This clone was observed a few times. V is TRBV30 and J is TRBJ1-1; perhaps TRBD1 as D (6 bases). Germline-derived CDR1 and CDR2 are GTSNPN and SVGIG (reference sequence). The ends were cut back, 0 bases at V and 5 bases at J, with 19 bases in the middle. The length of the CDR3 is 16 residues. The CDR3 nucleotides read TGTGCCTGGAGTGTCCGCGTATATAGGGGGGGTACTGAAGCTTTCTTT. Its translation is CAWSVRVYRGGTEAFF.

The V and J genes are TRBV29-1 and TRBJ2-5; no firm D call. With 4 bases removed from V and 5 bases from J, the gap between germline ends came to 5 bases. The length of the CDR3 is 10 residues. Germline V lookup: CDR1 SQVTM, CDR2 ANQGSEA. CDR3: CSVVRETQYF. The DNA of the CDR3 is TGCAGCGTTGTCCGGGAGACCCAGTACTTC.

The chain couples TRBV18 to TRBJ1-1, with 10 bases that match TRBD1. With 2 bases clipped from V and 1 base from J, the junction kept 1 base outside the gene matches. The CDR3 is made up of 15 amino acids. Germline assignment: CDR1 KGHSH and CDR2 LQKENI. The CDR3 reads CASSPGTGENTEAFF. For the CDR3, the DNA is TGTGCCAGCTCACCAGGGACAGGGGAGAACACTGAAGCTTTCTTT.

This clone has only a few counts. Within the sample, other DNA sequences also encode this same CDR3. The chain combines TRBV19 with TRBJ1-5; possibly TRBD1 for D (5 bases). With 1 base removed from V and 2 bases from J, the gap between germline ends came to 9 bases. This CDR3 has 15 amino acids. The germline V gene has CDR1 LNHDA and CDR2 SQIVND (reference sequence). The CDR3 is CASSIGEGGNQPQHF. CDR3 bases: TGTGCCAGTAGTATAGGTGAAGGGGGCAATCAGCCCCAGCATTTT.

The chain carries TRBV2 and TRBJ2-3, with 7 positions matching TRBD2. Germline V gives CDR1 SNHLY, CDR2 FYNNEI. Trimming at V came to 1 base and at J to 5 bases, leaving 3 bases not matched to a gene. The CDR3 is 14 residues long. CDR3 coding DNA: TGTGCCAGCAGTGAAGAGGTAGCGGGAGATACGCAGTATTTT. The encoded protein is CASSEEVAGDTQYF. Combining the CDR3 with reference TRBV2 and TRBJ2-3 gives the whole variable domain EPEVTQTPSHQVTQMGQEVILRCVPISNHLYFYWYRQILGQKVEFLVSFYNNEISEKSEIFDDQFSVERPDGSNFTLKIRSTKLEDSAMYFCASSEEVAGDTQYFGPGTRLTVL.

The chain links TRBV7-9 to TRBJ2-1; TRBD2 matches at 11 bases. There are 15 residues in the CDR3. Germline CDR1 and CDR2: SEHNR and FQNEAQ (reference sequence). V trimming: 3 bases; J trimming: 7 bases; junction bases outside the gene matches: 5. CDR3 amino acids: CASSLLAGGWNEQFF. The DNA of the CDR3 is TGTGCCAGCAGCTTGCTAGCGGGAGGATGGAATGAGCAGTTCTTC.

V is TRBV19 and J is TRBJ2-3; 9 bases match TRBD2. Germline V lookup: CDR1 LNHDA, CDR2 SQIVND (reference sequence). The CDR3 loop spans 18 amino acids. V shed 0 bases, J shed 5 bases, and the junction held 12 bases outside the gene matches. The CDR3 loop is CASSIDSGGTSLQDTQYF. The CDR3 nucleotides are TGTGCCAGTAGTATAGATTCGGGGGGGACTAGCCTTCAAGATACGCAGTATTTT.

The chain is built from TRBV9 and TRBJ1-6; D gene unclear. CDR1 is SGDLS, CDR2 YYNGEE, per germline. V was trimmed by 5 bases and J by 0 bases, leaving 6 bases between them. The length of the CDR3 is 14 residues. CDR3 protein: CASRASSYNSPLHF. CDR3 nucleotide sequence: TGTGCCAGCAGGGCTAGCTCCTATAATTCACCCCTCCACTTT.

V gene TRBV19 combines with J gene TRBJ2-1; a possible D gene is TRBD2 (6 bases). Germline loops: CDR1 LNHDA, CDR2 SQIVND (reference sequence). Trimming took off 5 bases at V and 1 base at J, with 9 bases between the two ends. The CDR3 consists of 14 residues. The CDR3 spells CASSDGGSYNEQFF. The CDR3 bases are TGTGCCAGTAGTGATGGAGGGTCCTACAATGAGCAGTTCTTC.

The chain has TRBV10-3 and TRBJ2-7; 8 positions agree with TRBD2. This CDR3 spans 14 amino acids. CDR1 ENHRY and CDR2 SYGVKD come from the germline V gene. The junction had 4 bases not matched to a gene; V was cut back by 3 bases and J by 3 bases. CDR3 sequence: CAISDRGGSYEQYF. For the CDR3, the DNA is TGTGCCATCAGTGATCGGGGGGGGAGCTACGAGCAGTACTTC.